This TCR beta chain is from a study of regulatory T cells in long-lasting Graves disease. For TCR beta, libraries came from iRepertoire HTBI primers and Arm-PCR of CDR3 regions. Per the original data handling: Identification yielded approximately 60 TRBV and 14 TRBJ segments across samples. One entry per CDR3 protein results from TCRdb running MiXCR on the multiplex PCR reads. The V and J calls here are based on TCRdb, not the publication. In the table there are around 460,000 distinct CDR3 sequences, roughly 21% of which are singletons. As to time point: persistent/refractory GD, antithyroid drugs over 5 years with positive TRAb. The authors made the TCR library using RNA they extracted from PBMCs. Per American Thyroid Association guidelines, Graves' disease was diagnosed. Study-wide points: Patients with persistent disease shared 2,700 or so public clonotypes, outpacing the roughly 950 shared by new patients.

The germline gives CDR1 SNHLY, CDR2 FYNNEI. The CDR3 runs 14 residues. V was shortened by 5 bases and J by 1 base, with 12 bases between the two germline ends. This clonotype was seen many times. Its antigen is not known. The sequencing here drew on peripheral blood mononuclear cells (PBMCs), taken when the disease was refractory, from a patient treated with antithyroid drugs. This clonotype originated in a female donor with Graves disease. V gene TRBV2 combines with J gene TRBJ2-7; TRBD2 is a possible D gene (5 bases). The CDR3 loop reads CASSKEDGSYEQYF. The DNA for the CDR3 is TGTGCCAGCAGTAAGGAGGACGGATCCTACGAGCAGTACTTC.